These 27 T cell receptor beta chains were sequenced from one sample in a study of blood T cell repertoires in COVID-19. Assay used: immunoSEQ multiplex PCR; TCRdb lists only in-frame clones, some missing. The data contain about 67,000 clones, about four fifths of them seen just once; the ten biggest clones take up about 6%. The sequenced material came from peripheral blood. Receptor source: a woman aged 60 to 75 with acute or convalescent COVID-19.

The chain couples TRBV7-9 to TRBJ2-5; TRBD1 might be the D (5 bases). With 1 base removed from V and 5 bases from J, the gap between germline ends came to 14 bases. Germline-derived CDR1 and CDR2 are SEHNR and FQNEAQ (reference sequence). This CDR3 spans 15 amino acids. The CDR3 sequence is CASSLEGSASETQYF. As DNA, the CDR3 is TGTGCCAGCAGCTTAGAGGGGTCGGCTTCGGAGACCCAGTACTTC.

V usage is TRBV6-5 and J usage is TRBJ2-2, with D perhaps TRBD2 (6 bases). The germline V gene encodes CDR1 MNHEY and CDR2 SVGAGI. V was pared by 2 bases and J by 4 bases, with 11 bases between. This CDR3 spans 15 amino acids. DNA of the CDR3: TGTGCCAGCAGTTACCACGGGGGACCCACCGGGGAGCTGTTTTTT. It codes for CASSYHGGPTGELFF.

CDR3 sequence (DNA): TGCGCCAGCAGCTTACAGACGAACACTGAAGCTTTCTTT. Encoded protein: CASSLQTNTEAFF. The V and J genes are TRBV5-1 and TRBJ1-1; no firm D call. CDR3 length equals 13 residues. The germline CDR1 and CDR2 sequences are SGHRS and YFSETQ. Trimming removed 2 bases from V and 1 base from J, with 6 bases in between.

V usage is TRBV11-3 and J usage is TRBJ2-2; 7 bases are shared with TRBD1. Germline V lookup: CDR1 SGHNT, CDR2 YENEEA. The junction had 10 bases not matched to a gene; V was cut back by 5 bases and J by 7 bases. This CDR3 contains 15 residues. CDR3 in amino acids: CASSPKTGLVGELFF. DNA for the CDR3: TGTGCCAGCAGCCCAAAGACAGGGCTTGTCGGGGAGCTGTTTTTT.

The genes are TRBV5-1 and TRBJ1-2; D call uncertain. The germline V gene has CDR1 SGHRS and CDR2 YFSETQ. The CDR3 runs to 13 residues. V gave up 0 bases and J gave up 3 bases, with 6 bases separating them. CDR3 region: CASSLVSYYGYTF. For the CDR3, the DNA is TGCGCCAGCAGCTTGGTTTCGTACTATGGCTACACCTTC.

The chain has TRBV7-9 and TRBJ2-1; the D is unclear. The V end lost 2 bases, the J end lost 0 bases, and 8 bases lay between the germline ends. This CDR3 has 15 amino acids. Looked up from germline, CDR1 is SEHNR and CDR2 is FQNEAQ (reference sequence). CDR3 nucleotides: TGTGCCAGCAGCTTATCAGGATTCTCCTACAATGAGCAGTTCTTC. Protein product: CASSLSGFSYNEQFF.

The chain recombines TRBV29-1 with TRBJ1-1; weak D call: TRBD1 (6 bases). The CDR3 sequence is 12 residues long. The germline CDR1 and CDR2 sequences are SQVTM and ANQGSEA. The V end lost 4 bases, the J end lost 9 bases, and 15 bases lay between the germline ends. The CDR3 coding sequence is TGCAGCGTTGCCTCAGGGGCAACTCAAGCTTTCTTT. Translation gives CSVASGATQAFF.

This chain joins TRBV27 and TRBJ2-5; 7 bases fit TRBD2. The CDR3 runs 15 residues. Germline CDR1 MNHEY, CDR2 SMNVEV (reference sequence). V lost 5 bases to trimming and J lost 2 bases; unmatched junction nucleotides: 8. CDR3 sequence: CASSRGGREQETQYF. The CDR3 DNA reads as TGTGCCAGCAGTAGGGGAGGGAGGGAGCAAGAGACCCAGTACTTC.

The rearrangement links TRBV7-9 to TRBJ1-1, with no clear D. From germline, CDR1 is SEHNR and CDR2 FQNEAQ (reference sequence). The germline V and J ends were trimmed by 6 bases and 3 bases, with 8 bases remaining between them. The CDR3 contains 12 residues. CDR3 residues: CASSFSDTEAFF. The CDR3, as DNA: TGTGCCAGCAGTTTTTCTGACACTGAAGCTTTCTTT. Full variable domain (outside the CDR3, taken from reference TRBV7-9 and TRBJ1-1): DTGVSQNPRHKITKRGQNVTFRCDPISEHNRLYWYRQTLGQGPEFLTYFQNEAQLEKSRLLSDRFSAERPKGSFSTLEIQRTEQGDSAMYLCASSFSDTEAFFGQGTRLTVV.

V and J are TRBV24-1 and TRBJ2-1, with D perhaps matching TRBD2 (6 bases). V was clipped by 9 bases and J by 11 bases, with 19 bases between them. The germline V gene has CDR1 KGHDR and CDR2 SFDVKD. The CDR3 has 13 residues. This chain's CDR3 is CATQRFAGLKQFF. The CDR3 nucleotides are TGTGCCACCCAGCGCTTCGCGGGGTTGAAGCAGTTCTTC.

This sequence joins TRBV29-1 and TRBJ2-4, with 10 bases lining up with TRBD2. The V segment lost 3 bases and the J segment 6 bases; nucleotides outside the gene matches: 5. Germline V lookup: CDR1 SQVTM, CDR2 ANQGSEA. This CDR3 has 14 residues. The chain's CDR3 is CSVDISGGGNIQYF. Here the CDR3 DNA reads TGCAGCGTTGACATAAGCGGGGGGGGAAACATTCAGTACTTC.

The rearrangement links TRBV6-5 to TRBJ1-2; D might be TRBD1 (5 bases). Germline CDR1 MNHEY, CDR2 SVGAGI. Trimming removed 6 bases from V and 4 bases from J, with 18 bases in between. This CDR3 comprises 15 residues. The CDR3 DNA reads TGTGCCAGCAGCCGGGGGTTGATTGGATTCTATGGCTACACCTTC. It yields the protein CASSRGLIGFYGYTF.

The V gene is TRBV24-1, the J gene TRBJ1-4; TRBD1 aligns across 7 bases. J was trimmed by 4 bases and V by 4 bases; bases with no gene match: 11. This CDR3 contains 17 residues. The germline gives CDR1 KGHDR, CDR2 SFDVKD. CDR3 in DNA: TGTGCCACCAGTGACCGCGGATCACAGGGGTGTAATGAAAAACTGTTTTTT. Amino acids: CATSDRGSQGCNEKLFF.

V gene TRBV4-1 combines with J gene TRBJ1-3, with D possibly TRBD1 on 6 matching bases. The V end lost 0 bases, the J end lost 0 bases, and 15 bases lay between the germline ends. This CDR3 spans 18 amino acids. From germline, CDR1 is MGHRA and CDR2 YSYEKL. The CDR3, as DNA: TGCGCCAGCAGCCAAGATTCCCCCGGACAGAGCTCTGGAAACACCATATATTTT. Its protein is CASSQDSPGQSSGNTIYF.

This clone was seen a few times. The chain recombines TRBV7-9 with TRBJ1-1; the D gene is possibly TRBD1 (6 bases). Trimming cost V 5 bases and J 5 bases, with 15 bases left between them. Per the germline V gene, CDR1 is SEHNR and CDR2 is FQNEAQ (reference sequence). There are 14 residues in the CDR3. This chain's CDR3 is CASSIQGRGTEAFF. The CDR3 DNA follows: TGTGCCAGCAGCATACAGGGAAGGGGGACTGAAGCTTTCTTT.

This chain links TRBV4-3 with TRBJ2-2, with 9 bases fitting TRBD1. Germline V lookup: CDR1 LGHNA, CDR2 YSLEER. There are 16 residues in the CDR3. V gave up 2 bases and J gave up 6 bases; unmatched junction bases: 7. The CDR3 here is CASSQLDRGGSGELFF. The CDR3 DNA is TGCGCCAGCAGCCAACTGGACAGGGGAGGTTCCGGGGAGCTGTTTTTT.

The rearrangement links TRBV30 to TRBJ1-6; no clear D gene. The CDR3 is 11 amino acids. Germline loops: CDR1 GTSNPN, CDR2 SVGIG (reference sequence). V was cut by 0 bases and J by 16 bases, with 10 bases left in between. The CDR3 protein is CAWSVQSVLHF. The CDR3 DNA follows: TGTGCCTGGAGTGTACAGTCGGTTCTCCACTTT. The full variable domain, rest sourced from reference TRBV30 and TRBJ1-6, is SQTIHQWPATLVQPVGSPLSLECTVEGTSNPNLYWYRQAAGRGLQLLFYSVGIGQISSEVPQNLSASRPQDRQFILSSKKLLLSDSGFYLCAWSVQSVLHFGNGTRLTVT.

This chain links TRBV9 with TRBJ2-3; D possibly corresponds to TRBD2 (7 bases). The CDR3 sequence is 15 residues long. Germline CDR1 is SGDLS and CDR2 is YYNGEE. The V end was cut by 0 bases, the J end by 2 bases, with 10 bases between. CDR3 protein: CASSVEGGYTDTQYF. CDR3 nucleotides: TGTGCCAGCAGCGTAGAGGGGGGGTACACAGATACGCAGTATTTT.

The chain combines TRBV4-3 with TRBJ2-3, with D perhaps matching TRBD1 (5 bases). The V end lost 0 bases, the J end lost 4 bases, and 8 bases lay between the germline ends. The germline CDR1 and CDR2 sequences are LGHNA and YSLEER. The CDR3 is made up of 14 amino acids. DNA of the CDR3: TGCGCCAGCAGCCAAGAGGCGACAGCAGATACGCAGTATTTT. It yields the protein CASSQEATADTQYF.

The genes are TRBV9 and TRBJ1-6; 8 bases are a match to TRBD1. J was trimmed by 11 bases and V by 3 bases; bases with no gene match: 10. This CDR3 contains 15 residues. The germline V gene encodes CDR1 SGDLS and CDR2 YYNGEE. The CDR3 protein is CASSASLGQGAPLHF. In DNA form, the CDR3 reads TGTGCCAGCAGCGCGAGCCTAGGACAGGGTGCACCCCTCCACTTT.

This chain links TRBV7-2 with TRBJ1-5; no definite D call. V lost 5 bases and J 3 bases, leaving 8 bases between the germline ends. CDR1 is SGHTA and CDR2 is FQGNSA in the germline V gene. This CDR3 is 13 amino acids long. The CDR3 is CASSGQINQPQHF. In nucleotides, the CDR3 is TGTGCCAGCAGCGGGCAGATCAATCAGCCCCAGCATTTT.

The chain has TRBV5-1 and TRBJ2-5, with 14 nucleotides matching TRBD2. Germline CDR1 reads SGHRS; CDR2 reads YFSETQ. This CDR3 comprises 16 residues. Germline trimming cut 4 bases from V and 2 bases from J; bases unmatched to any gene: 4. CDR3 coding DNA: TGCGCCAGCAGCCTCGGACTAGCGGGGGGACAAGAGACCCAGTACTTC. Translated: CASSLGLAGGQETQYF.

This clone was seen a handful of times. CDR3 nucleotides: TGTGCCAGCAGTCCGGTTCCCGGGGAGCTGTTTTTT. It encodes CASSPVPGELFF. This sequence joins TRBV12-3 or TRBV12-4 and TRBJ2-2; no definite D call. Trimming cost V 5 bases and J 6 bases, with 7 bases left between them. The CDR3 is 12 amino acids.

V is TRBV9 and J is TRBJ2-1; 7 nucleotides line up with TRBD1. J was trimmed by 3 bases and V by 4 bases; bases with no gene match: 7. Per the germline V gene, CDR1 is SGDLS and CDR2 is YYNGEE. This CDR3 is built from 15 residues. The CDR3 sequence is CASSPTRGRYNEQFF. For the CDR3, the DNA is TGTGCCAGCAGCCCAACGAGGGGGCGCTACAATGAGCAGTTCTTC.

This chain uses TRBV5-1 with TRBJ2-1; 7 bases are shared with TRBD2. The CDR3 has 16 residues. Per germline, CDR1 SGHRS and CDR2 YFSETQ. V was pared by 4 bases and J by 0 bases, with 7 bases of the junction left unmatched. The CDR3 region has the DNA TGCGCCAGCAGCCCCGAGGCGGGGGTCTCCTACAATGAGCAGTTCTTC. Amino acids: CASSPEAGVSYNEQFF.

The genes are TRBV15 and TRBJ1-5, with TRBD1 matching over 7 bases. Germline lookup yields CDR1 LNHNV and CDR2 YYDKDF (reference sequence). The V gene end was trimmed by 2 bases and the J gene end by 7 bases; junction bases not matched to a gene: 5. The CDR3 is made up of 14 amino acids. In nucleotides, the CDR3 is TGTGCCACCAGCAGAACAGGGGTCCGGCAGCCCCAGCATTTT. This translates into CATSRTGVRQPQHF.

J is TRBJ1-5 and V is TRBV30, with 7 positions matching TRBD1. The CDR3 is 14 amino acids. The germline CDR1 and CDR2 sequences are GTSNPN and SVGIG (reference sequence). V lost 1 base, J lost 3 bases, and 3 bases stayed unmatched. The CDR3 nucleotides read TGTGCCTGGAGTGCCAGGGGGTACAATCAGCCCCAGCATTTT. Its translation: CAWSARGYNQPQHF.